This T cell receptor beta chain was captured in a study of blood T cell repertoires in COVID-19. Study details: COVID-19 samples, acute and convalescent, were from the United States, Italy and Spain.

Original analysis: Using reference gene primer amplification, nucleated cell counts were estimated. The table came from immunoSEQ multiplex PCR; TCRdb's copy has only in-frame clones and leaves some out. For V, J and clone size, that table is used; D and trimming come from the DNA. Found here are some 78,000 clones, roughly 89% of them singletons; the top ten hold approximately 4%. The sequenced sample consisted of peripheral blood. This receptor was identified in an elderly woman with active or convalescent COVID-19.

The CDR3 loop reads CASSLWVQGVDGYTF. As DNA, the CDR3 is TGTGCCAGCAGTTTATGGGTGCAGGGCGTGGATGGCTACACCTTC. This chain uses TRBV28 with TRBJ1-2; maybe TRBD1 (5 bases). The CDR3 loop spans 15 amino acids. Germline CDR1 reads MDHEN; CDR2 reads SYDVKM. Trimming took off 0 bases at V and 6 bases at J, with 14 bases between the two ends.